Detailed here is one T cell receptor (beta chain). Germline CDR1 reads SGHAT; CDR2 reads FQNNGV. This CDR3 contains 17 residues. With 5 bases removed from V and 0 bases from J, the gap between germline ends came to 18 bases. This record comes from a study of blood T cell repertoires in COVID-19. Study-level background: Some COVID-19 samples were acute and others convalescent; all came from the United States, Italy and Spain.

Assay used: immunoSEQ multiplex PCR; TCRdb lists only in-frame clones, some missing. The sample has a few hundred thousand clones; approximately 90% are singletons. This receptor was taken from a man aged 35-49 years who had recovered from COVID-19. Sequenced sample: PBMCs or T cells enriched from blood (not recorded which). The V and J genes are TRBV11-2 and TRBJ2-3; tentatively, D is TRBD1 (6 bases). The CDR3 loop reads CASSPDSPSISTDTQYF. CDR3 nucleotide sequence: TGTGCCAGCAGCCCGGACAGTCCCTCGATTAGCACAGATACGCAGTATTTT.